This T cell receptor beta chain was observed in a study of blood T cell repertoires in COVID-19. Per germline, CDR1 SGHVS and CDR2 FQNEAQ. CDR3 length equals 17 residues. V was trimmed by 2 bases and J by 0 bases, leaving 11 bases between them. The assay was immunoSEQ multiplex PCR, and TCRdb's table has in-frame clones only and misses some. The sample holds roughly 100,000 clones, 65% to 80% seen once. Sequencing was done on a sample of peripheral blood. This sequence joins TRBV7-8 and TRBJ2-6, with a tentative D call TRBD2 (6 bases). The clonotype comes from a woman in her 70s with acute or convalescent COVID-19. The CDR3 spells CASSLRAGISGANVLTF. CDR3 nucleotides: TGTGCCAGCAGCTTACGTGCGGGGATCTCTGGGGCCAACGTCCTGACTTTC. The whole variable domain, remainder taken from reference TRBV7-8 and TRBJ2-6, is GAGVSQSPRYKVAKRGQDVALRCDPISGHVSLFWYQQALGQGPEFLTYFQNEAQLDKSGLPSDRFFAERPEGSVSTLKIQRTQQEDSAVYLCASSLRAGISGANVLTFGAGSRLTVL.